Each of the 16 T cell receptor beta chains below was sequenced from the same sample in a study of blood T cell repertoires in COVID-19. Method: immunoSEQ multiplex PCR; TCRdb's copy keeps in-frame clones and lacks some. The sample carries over 250,000 clones, 91% recorded once. Source material: peripheral blood. All receptors derive from a person aged 18-35 years with COVID-19, enrolled during active disease.

The CDR3 sequence: CASSLDLTGRYGYTF. The CDR3 DNA reads TGTGCCAGCAGCTTAGATCTGACAGGGCGCTATGGCTACACCTTC. This chain links TRBV7-6 with TRBJ1-2; TRBD1 matches 7 bases. Germline V gives CDR1 SGHVS, CDR2 FNYEAQ. The CDR3 consists of 15 residues. The ends lost 1 base at V and 4 bases at J; junction bases unmatched: 6.

The chain combines TRBV3-1 (or the pseudogene TRBV3-2) with TRBJ1-2; 7 bases match TRBD1. CDR1 and CDR2 (germline): LGHDT, YNNKEL (reference sequence). There are 14 residues in the CDR3. V was pared by 6 bases and J by 4 bases, with 8 bases of the junction left unmatched. The CDR3 spells CASSPGGLTYGYTF. The DNA for the CDR3 is TGTGCCAGCAGTCCAGGGGGGTTGACCTATGGCTACACCTTC.

This chain uses TRBV11-2 with TRBJ2-1; 7 bases align to TRBD2. V lost 4 bases, J lost 7 bases, and 7 bases stayed unmatched. The CDR3 runs 14 residues. CDR1 and CDR2 from the germline V gene are SGHAT and FQNNGV. The CDR3 DNA reads TGTGCCAGCAGCTACTCCTGGGGGGGAAATGAGCAGTTCTTC. Translated: CASSYSWGGNEQFF.

This rearrangement joins TRBV6-5 to TRBJ1-1; unclear D gene. Germline CDR1 reads MNHEY; CDR2 reads SVGAGI. The CDR3 totals 16 residues. Trimming stripped 4 bases from V and 4 bases from J, with 19 bases between. CDR3: CASSFGILTVGTEAFF. In DNA form, the CDR3 reads TGTGCCAGCAGTTTCGGGATTCTCACCGTGGGCACTGAAGCTTTCTTT.

This chain uses TRBV5-8 with TRBJ2-3; 7 bases map to TRBD2. Germline-derived CDR1 and CDR2 are SGHTS and YDEGEE. The CDR3 is 15 residues long. The chain's CDR3 is CAAANGEGPRDTQYF. The DNA for the CDR3 is TGTGCGGCAGCGAATGGGGAGGGTCCTAGAGATACGCAGTATTTT.

Only one count was recorded for this clone. The V gene is TRBV14, the J gene TRBJ2-3; D is unresolved. Trimming cost V 1 base and J 5 bases, with 10 bases left between them. From germline, CDR1 is SGHDN and CDR2 FVKESK. This CDR3 spans 14 amino acids. The CDR3 region is CASSQGSFVDTQYF. CDR3 sequence (DNA): TGTGCCAGCAGCCAAGGTTCTTTCGTAGATACGCAGTATTTT.

The chain recombines TRBV7-8 with TRBJ2-7; 9 bases map to TRBD1. The CDR3 runs to 15 residues. CDR1 is SGHVS, CDR2 FQNEAQ, per germline. V shed 2 bases, J shed 3 bases, and the junction held 5 bases outside the gene matches. CDR3 region: CASSLRTGALYEQYF. In DNA, the CDR3 is TGTGCCAGCAGCTTAAGGACAGGGGCGCTCTACGAGCAGTACTTC.

The V gene is TRBV19, the J gene TRBJ2-7; D perhaps matches TRBD2 (6 bases). The V and J ends lost 1 base and 2 bases respectively, with 9 bases between them. Per germline, CDR1 LNHDA and CDR2 SQIVND (reference sequence). The CDR3 sequence is 14 residues long. The CDR3 spells CASSIGGGAYEQYF. The CDR3 DNA reads as TGTGCCAGTAGTATAGGAGGAGGGGCCTACGAGCAGTACTTC.

This chain links TRBV5-1 with TRBJ2-1; no firm D call. This CDR3 is built from 14 residues. V gave up 2 bases and J gave up 6 bases, with 12 bases separating them. Germline loops: CDR1 SGHRS, CDR2 YFSETQ. The CDR3 region is CASSLEASVNEQFF. CDR3 sequence (DNA): TGCGCCAGCAGCTTAGAGGCTAGTGTCAATGAGCAGTTCTTC.

The chain uses TRBV4-1 and TRBJ1-2, with D perhaps matching TRBD1 (5 bases). The germline V gene encodes CDR1 MGHRA and CDR2 YSYEKL. Trimming stripped 0 bases from V and 4 bases from J, with 12 bases between. This CDR3 is built from 15 residues. The CDR3 loop is CASSQDQDIPYGYTF. The CDR3 DNA sequence: TGCGCCAGCAGCCAAGATCAGGACATTCCCTATGGCTACACCTTC.

The rearrangement uses TRBV5-6 and TRBJ2-7; D ambiguous. The CDR3 length is 12 residues. V lost 1 base and J 5 bases, leaving 7 bases between the germline ends. Germline lookup yields CDR1 SGHDT and CDR2 YYEEEE. The DNA for the CDR3 is TGTGCCAGCAGCTTGTATCTCCACGAGCAGTACTTC. This codes for CASSLYLHEQYF.

This sequence joins TRBV6-5 and TRBJ1-4; D ambiguous. V shed 2 bases and J shed 7 bases, with 14 bases lying between them. The CDR3 runs to 15 residues. The V gene's germline CDR1 is MNHEY and CDR2 SVGAGI. The CDR3 bases are TGTGCCAGCAGTTACGCTGGCACCCGGGGTGAAAAACTGTTTTTT. Translation: CASSYAGTRGEKLFF.

V usage is TRBV3-1 (or the pseudogene TRBV3-2) and J usage is TRBJ1-1; D is unclear. The CDR3 contains 12 residues. CDR1 is LGHDT, CDR2 YNNKEL, per germline (reference sequence). V gave up 1 base and J gave up 7 bases, with 7 bases separating them. The CDR3 reads CASSQAENEAFF. The CDR3 DNA is TGTGCCAGCAGCCAAGCGGAGAATGAAGCTTTCTTT.

The CDR3 sequence is CASSLREYNEQFF. CDR3 in DNA: TGTGCCAGCAGTCTCCGGGAGTACAATGAGCAGTTCTTC. The chain employs TRBV12-3 or TRBV12-4 and TRBJ2-1; TRBD2 is a possible D gene (6 bases). Trimming took off 5 bases at V and 4 bases at J, with 9 bases between the two ends. CDR3 length: 13 residues.

The chain has TRBV27 and TRBJ2-5, with 10 bases aligning to TRBD2. V dropped 8 bases and J dropped 3; count of bases not matched to a gene: 3. Germline-derived CDR1 and CDR2 are MNHEY and SMNVEV (reference sequence). CDR3 length equals 13 residues. The CDR3 spells CASGLAEEETQYF. The CDR3 nucleotides read TGTGCCAGCGGACTAGCGGAAGAAGAGACCCAGTACTTC.

The chain combines TRBV2 with TRBJ2-3; D ambiguous. Germline V gene lookup returns CDR1 SNHLY and CDR2 FYNNEI. The CDR3 has 16 amino acids. V lost 6 bases to trimming and J lost 0 bases, with 16 bases between them. CDR3 residues: CASRQNPGTSTDTQYF. CDR3 sequence (DNA): TGTGCCAGCAGGCAGAATCCAGGCACTAGCACAGATACGCAGTATTTT.